The clone carrying this T cell receptor beta chain showed up just a few times. Antigen specificity is unknown. TCRdb reprocessed the multiplex PCR reads via MiXCR and lists one record per CDR3 protein. Altogether under 45,000 distinct CDR3 sequences are present, approximately 37% being singletons, with the ten largest covering under 13%. This specimen comes from a study of breast tumors, draining lymph nodes, adjacent tissues. Study conclusions and caveats: Luminal-like breast cancer showed significantly greater tumor-nontumor repertoire similarity than basal-like breast cancer did.

The V gene end was trimmed by 2 bases and the J gene end by 4 bases; junction bases not matched to a gene: 6. The V gene's germline CDR1 is KGHSH and CDR2 LQKENI. CDR3 length: 17 amino acids. The sequence came from a female donor with breast cancer. Some clones in this sample may be carry-over from other donors' samples. The sequenced sample consisted of breast tumor tissue. V usage is TRBV18 and J usage is TRBJ2-3, with TRBD2 identical over 13 bases. CDR3 DNA sequence: TGTGCCAGCTCACCAACCTGGACTAGCGGGAGAGCAGATACGCAGTATTTT. It translates to CASSPTWTSGRADTQYF.